This entry lists 10 T cell receptor beta chains sequenced from one sample in a study of OX40 agonist ivuxolimab in advanced cancers. Clones were sequenced by immunoSEQ multiplex PCR, and TCRdb holds only the in-frame ones, with some missing. The table includes more than 65,000 clones, more than 85% detected once. Sequences were derived from CD4+ or CD8+ T cells sorted from blood, sampled in a trial of the OX40 agonist ivuxolimab. All receptors derive from an adult with an advanced solid tumor such as melanoma, head and neck, liver or kidney cancer.

This CDR3 reads CASSEARGGEQFF. In DNA form, the CDR3 reads TGTGCCAGCAGTGAAGCTCGGGGAGGTGAGCAGTTCTTC. This chain uses TRBV6-1 with TRBJ2-1; tentative D call: TRBD2 (6 bases). This CDR3 comprises 13 residues. V lost 0 bases and J 9 bases, leaving 9 bases between the germline ends. Germline loops: CDR1 MNHNS, CDR2 SASEGT.

The chain combines TRBV7-8 with TRBJ2-3; no firm D call. Germline CDR1 reads SGHVS; CDR2 reads FQNEAQ. This CDR3 spans 15 amino acids. Trimming took 0 bases from V and 2 from J, leaving 9 bases between them. As DNA, the CDR3 is TGTGCCAGCAGCTTAGCGACGCGATACACAGATACGCAGTATTTT. It encodes CASSLATRYTDTQYF.

The J gene is TRBJ1-2, the V gene TRBV4-2; 12 bases align to TRBD1. Per germline, CDR1 LGHNA and CDR2 YNFKEQ. Trimming cost V 3 bases and J 8 bases; bases outside gene matches: 10. The CDR3 has 16 residues. The CDR3 sequence is CASSQELGQGATGYTF. The CDR3 coding sequence is TGTGCCAGCAGCCAGGAACTGGGACAGGGGGCGACGGGCTACACCTTC.

The chain combines TRBV5-1 with TRBJ1-3; D is ambiguous. The length of the CDR3 is 14 residues. Germline V gene lookup returns CDR1 SGHRS and CDR2 YFSETQ. The germline V and J ends were trimmed by 0 bases and 2 bases, with 6 bases remaining between them. The CDR3: CASSLVGAGNTIYF. In nucleotides, the CDR3 is TGCGCCAGCAGCTTGGTTGGGGCTGGAAACACCATATATTTT.

The chain is built from TRBV19 and TRBJ2-2; D is unresolved. Per germline, CDR1 LNHDA and CDR2 SQIVND (reference sequence). V lost 2 bases and J 7 bases, leaving 14 bases between the germline ends. The CDR3 runs to 15 residues. Written as DNA, the CDR3 is TGTGCCAGTAGTATATATCAGCATCTGGTCGGGGAGCTGTTTTTT. Translating gives CASSIYQHLVGELFF.

In this sample, this clone turned up once. The chain is built from TRBV5-6 and TRBJ1-2; D ambiguous. This CDR3 region has 14 residues. Trimming stripped 0 bases from V and 7 bases from J, with 13 bases between. Looked up from germline, CDR1 is SGHDT and CDR2 is YYEEEE. The CDR3 region is CASSLEDRTLGYTF. The CDR3 DNA reads as TGTGCCAGCAGCTTGGAGGACCGAACTCTTGGCTACACCTTC.

The rearrangement uses TRBV29-1 and TRBJ2-3, with D maybe TRBD1 (7 bases). In germline, CDR1 is SQVTM, CDR2 ANQGSEA. V was pared by 7 bases and J by 0 bases, with 17 bases between. The CDR3 loop spans 15 amino acids. CDR3 residues: CSAQPTGTSTDTQYF. The DNA of the CDR3 is TGCAGCGCCCAACCGACAGGGACTAGCACAGATACGCAGTATTTT.

This sequence joins TRBV6-5 and TRBJ1-6; TRBD1 matches at 9 bases. V lost 2 bases and J lost 5; bases outside the gene matches: 4. Germline V gene lookup returns CDR1 MNHEY and CDR2 SVGAGI. The CDR3 runs to 16 residues. CDR3 loop: CASSYLQGANNSPLHF. The CDR3 DNA reads TGTGCCAGCAGTTACCTACAGGGGGCAAATAATTCACCCCTCCACTTT.

The CDR3 sequence is CASSILAEAHEQYF. CDR3 DNA sequence: TGTGCCAGTAGTATATTAGCGGAGGCCCACGAGCAGTACTTC. This chain links TRBV19 with TRBJ2-7; the D gene is possibly TRBD2 (6 bases). The length of the CDR3 is 14 residues. Trimming took 2 bases from V and 5 from J, leaving 13 bases between them. The germline CDR1 and CDR2 sequences are LNHDA and SQIVND (reference sequence).

On this clone itself: The junction shows a germline mismatch at one end, possibly a read error. Other nucleotide sequences in the sample specify the same CDR3. The V call is TRBV18, the J call TRBJ1-2; the D is unclear. The germline V gene encodes CDR1 KGHSH and CDR2 LQKENI. The CDR3 has 13 residues. The CDR3, as DNA: TGCGCCAGCCTGTTTAACGCCGGGAGTGGCTACACCTTC. Its translation: CASLFNAGSGYTF.